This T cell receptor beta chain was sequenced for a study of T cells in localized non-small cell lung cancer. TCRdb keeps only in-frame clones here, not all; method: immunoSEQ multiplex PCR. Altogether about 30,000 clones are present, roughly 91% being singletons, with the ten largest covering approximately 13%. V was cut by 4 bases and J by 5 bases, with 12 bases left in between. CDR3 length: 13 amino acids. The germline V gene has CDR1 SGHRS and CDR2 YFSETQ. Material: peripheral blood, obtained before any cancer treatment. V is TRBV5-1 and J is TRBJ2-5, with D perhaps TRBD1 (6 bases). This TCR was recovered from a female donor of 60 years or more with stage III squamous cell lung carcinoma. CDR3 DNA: TGCGCCAGCAGCAAACAGGGAAGGGAGACCCAGTACTTC. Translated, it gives CASSKQGRETQYF.